The 32 T cell receptor beta chains reported below all come from one sample, sequenced in a study of T-cell memory formation after mild COVID-19. TCRdb analysed the 5' RACE reads with MiXCR anew, one entry per CDR3 protein. The sample contains fewer than 250,000 distinct CDR3 sequences, around 26% of which appear only once. The specimen sequenced was PBMCs or a T cell subset sorted from them (not recorded which). The origin of the receptors is an adult woman who had mild COVID-19 (a few samples of this study predate the infection). Cell type and time point are not known.

There are a few counts of this clonotype. The chain uses TRBV13 and TRBJ2-6; D remains ambiguous. V was cut by 2 bases and J by 3 bases, with 14 bases left in between. CDR3 size: 17 residues. Germline CDR1 reads PRHDT; CDR2 reads FYEKMQ (reference sequence). CDR3 residues: CASSLPGREYGANVLTF. The CDR3 nucleotides read TGTGCCAGCAGCTTACCCGGTCGAGAGTATGGGGCCAACGTCCTGACTTTC.

The rearrangement joins TRBV19 to TRBJ1-2; D remains ambiguous. Germline loops: CDR1 LNHDA, CDR2 SQIVND (reference sequence). The CDR3 contains 12 residues. The germline V and J ends were trimmed by 3 bases and 8 bases, with 10 bases remaining between them. CDR3 bases: TGTGCCAGTAGTATTGGGATACGGGGCTACACCTTC. Its protein product is CASSIGIRGYTF. Complete variable domain (other parts from reference TRBV19 and TRBJ1-2): DGGITQSPKYLFRKEGQNVTLSCEQNLNHDAMYWYRQDPGQGLRLIYYSQIVNDFQKGDIAEGYSVSREKKESFPLTVTSAQKNPTAFYLCASSIGIRGYTFGSGTRLTVV.

The chain combines TRBV20-1 with TRBJ1-6, with 10 bases fitting TRBD1. In germline, CDR1 is DFQATT, CDR2 SNEGSKA (reference sequence). This CDR3 has 15 amino acids. J gave up 3 bases and V 6 bases, and 5 bases lay outside the gene matches. CDR3 residues: CSALTGGDYNSPLHF. DNA for the CDR3: TGCAGTGCGCTGACAGGGGGCGACTATAATTCACCCCTCCACTTT.

The chain combines TRBV20-1 with TRBJ1-2; tentative D call: TRBD1 (5 bases). Per germline, CDR1 DFQATT and CDR2 SNEGSKA (reference sequence). The CDR3 contains 13 residues. Trimming removed 0 bases at V and 10 bases at J, with 15 bases between. The CDR3 nucleotides are TGCAGTGCTAGAGACTCCGGGACTTTATTCTACACCTTC. Encoded protein: CSARDSGTLFYTF.

This chain connects TRBV4-2 to TRBJ2-7; 8 bases fit TRBD2. V lost 1 base and J lost 4; bases outside the gene matches: 12. Germline V gene sequence: CDR1 LGHNA, CDR2 YNFKEQ. The CDR3 is made up of 17 amino acids. The CDR3 DNA reads TGTGCCAGCAGCCAAGTGCCCGGCAGTAGCGGGAAGTACGAGCAGTACTTC. Amino acids: CASSQVPGSSGKYEQYF.

This clonotype was seen more than once but under ten times. The rearrangement uses TRBV12-3 or TRBV12-4 and TRBJ2-3, with D perhaps TRBD2 (5 bases). CDR3 length: 12 residues. V lost 6 bases and J lost 5, with 9 bases in between. The CDR3 loop reads CASSFGVDTQYF. The CDR3 bases are TGTGCCAGCAGCTTCGGGGTAGATACGCAGTATTTT.

Many counts were recorded for this clonotype. CDR3 sequence (DNA): TGTGCCAGCAGCCAAGAGGGTACAGGGTGGAATTCACCCCTCCACTTT. Amino acids: CASSQEGTGWNSPLHF. This chain uses TRBV3-1 with TRBJ1-6, with D possibly TRBD1 on 6 matching bases. The ends were cut back, 0 bases at V and 7 bases at J, with 13 bases in the middle. The germline V gene encodes CDR1 LGHDT and CDR2 YNNKEL (reference sequence). The CDR3 runs to 16 residues.

The rearrangement links TRBV6-1 to TRBJ1-6; D may be TRBD1 (5 bases). CDR1 and CDR2 from the germline V gene are MNHNS and SASEGT. Trimming stripped 4 bases from V and 2 bases from J, with 6 bases between. The CDR3 has 14 residues. The chain's CDR3 is CASSAGPYNSPLHF. The CDR3 DNA reads TGTGCCAGCAGTGCAGGGCCCTATAATTCACCCCTCCACTTT.

In this sample, this clonotype turned up a few times. V and J are TRBV10-3 and TRBJ1-1, with 8 bases aligning to TRBD1. Germline V lookup: CDR1 ENHRY, CDR2 SYGVKD. CDR3 length: 15 residues. Germline trimming cut 4 bases from V and 0 bases from J; bases unmatched to any gene: 4. CDR3 bases: TGTGCCATCAGTGCCCTGGACAGGGTGAACACTGAAGCTTTCTTT. Translation: CAISALDRVNTEAFF.

The rearrangement links TRBV5-4 to TRBJ1-2; possible D gene TRBD1, 5 bases. The V end lost 5 bases, the J end lost 2 bases, and 16 bases lay between the germline ends. Looked up from germline, CDR1 is SGHNT and CDR2 is YYREEE (reference sequence). The CDR3 loop spans 15 amino acids. Written as DNA, the CDR3 is TGTGCCAGCAGGATCCAGGGTTTCGGCAACTATGGCTACACCTTC. It translates to CASRIQGFGNYGYTF.

The V gene is TRBV7-6, the J gene TRBJ1-2; no clear D gene. There are 14 residues in the CDR3. The germline V gene encodes CDR1 SGHVS and CDR2 FNYEAQ. Between the trimmed V and J ends, which lost 5 bases and 4 bases, there was a span of 14 bases. CDR3 residues: CASSPPGVPYGYTF. CDR3 DNA: TGTGCCAGCAGCCCTCCCGGGGTCCCCTATGGCTACACCTTC.

The chain joins TRBV6-2 or TRBV6-3 to TRBJ1-1; D may be TRBD1 (5 bases). The CDR3 contains 14 residues. With 7 bases removed from V and 4 bases from J, the gap between germline ends came to 16 bases. The germline V gene has CDR1 MNHEY and CDR2 SVGEGT. The CDR3 DNA reads as TGTGCCAGCACACGCTCGAGGGGCAGCACTGAAGCTTTCTTT. Protein: CASTRSRGSTEAFF.

The chain couples TRBV20-1 to TRBJ2-1, with a weak D call TRBD2 (7 bases). Germline assignment: CDR1 DFQATT and CDR2 SNEGSKA (reference sequence). Trimming took off 3 bases at V and 7 bases at J, with 22 bases between the two ends. The CDR3 is 16 amino acids. CDR3 sequence: CSARKLDTGGNNEQFF. CDR3 sequence (DNA): TGCAGTGCTAGGAAACTAGACACGGGGGGCAATAATGAGCAGTTCTTC.

The chain uses TRBV5-1 and TRBJ2-1, with D maybe TRBD2 (6 bases). V lost 4 bases and J 3 bases, leaving 14 bases between the germline ends. Germline V gives CDR1 SGHRS, CDR2 YFSETQ. CDR3 length: 15 residues. The CDR3 nucleotides are TGCGCCAGCAGCACCACCGGGACTGGCTACAATGAGCAGTTCTTC. Its protein is CASSTTGTGYNEQFF.

The CDR3 protein is CAISTDQSSYNEQFF. The CDR3 DNA reads as TGTGCCATCTCAACAGACCAAAGCTCCTACAATGAGCAGTTCTTC. The chain uses TRBV10-3 and TRBJ2-1, with no clear D. The V and J ends lost 8 bases and 0 bases respectively, with 14 bases between them. The V gene's germline CDR1 is ENHRY and CDR2 SYGVKD. The CDR3 has 15 residues.

This clonotype was seen repeatedly, ten times or more. V usage is TRBV7-2 and J usage is TRBJ2-3, with a possible D match to TRBD2 (5 bases). V lost 3 bases and J lost 1, with 11 bases in between. CDR3 length: 15 residues. Germline V lookup: CDR1 SGHTA, CDR2 FQGNSA. CDR3: CASSFVGAGTDTQYF. CDR3 sequence (DNA): TGTGCCAGCAGCTTCGTGGGAGCGGGCACAGATACGCAGTATTTT.

This chain uses TRBV7-9 with TRBJ2-5; 7 bases fit TRBD1. The CDR3 runs to 15 residues. Trimming at V came to 3 bases and at J to 4 bases, leaving 8 bases not matched to a gene. The germline gives CDR1 SEHNR, CDR2 FQNEAQ (reference sequence). As DNA, the CDR3 is TGTGCCAGCAGCTTCCCAGGGGGTATGCGAGAGACCCAGTACTTC. It specifies CASSFPGGMRETQYF. Variable domain in full (rest from reference TRBV7-9 and TRBJ2-5): DTGVSQNPRHKITKRGQNVTFRCDPISEHNRLYWYRQTLGQGPEFLTYFQNEAQLEKSRLLSDRFSAERPKGSFSTLEIQRTEQGDSAMYLCASSFPGGMRETQYFGPGTRLLVL.

The chain carries TRBV19 and TRBJ2-3, with 10 nucleotides matching TRBD1. CDR1 and CDR2 from the germline V gene are LNHDA and SQIVND (reference sequence). The CDR3 consists of 14 residues. Trimming cost V 4 bases and J 8 bases; bases outside gene matches: 6. CDR3 amino acids: CASSRTGGSGTQYF. The CDR3 nucleotides are TGTGCCAGTAGTAGGACAGGGGGAAGTGGTACGCAGTATTTT.

This clonotype was detected a few times. The chain employs TRBV2 and TRBJ1-3; D is unclear. The CDR3 spans 13 residues. V lost 7 bases and J 0 bases, leaving 7 bases between the germline ends. Germline CDR1 is SNHLY and CDR2 is FYNNEI. The CDR3 nucleotides are TGTGCCAGCATGCGCGGCTCTGGAAACACCATATATTTT. Its translation: CASMRGSGNTIYF.

The J gene is TRBJ1-1, the V gene TRBV11-2; the D is unclear. The CDR3 has 18 residues. V gave up 1 base and J gave up 0 bases, with 18 bases separating them. CDR1 and CDR2 from the germline V gene are SGHAT and FQNNGV. DNA of the CDR3: TGTGCCAGCAGCTTAGTCGGTTCGGTGGGCCGGATGAACACTGAAGCTTTCTTT. Encoded protein: CASSLVGSVGRMNTEAFF.

The chain couples TRBV4-1 to TRBJ2-3; tentative D call: TRBD2 (5 bases). V dropped 4 bases and J dropped 4 bases, with 24 bases sitting between them. This CDR3 spans 18 amino acids. The germline V gene has CDR1 MGHRA and CDR2 YSYEKL. For the CDR3, the DNA is TGCGCCAGCAGCCCGCTAGGTCGGGGAACTGAGAGGGCAGATACGCAGTATTTT. Translated, it gives CASSPLGRGTERADTQYF.

This clonotype has a single count. The chain has TRBV5-1 and TRBJ1-1; D not certain. The V and J ends lost 1 base and 2 bases respectively, with 12 bases between them. Germline lookup yields CDR1 SGHRS and CDR2 YFSETQ. The CDR3 covers 15 residues. DNA for the CDR3: TGCGCCAGCAGCTTGTTCTTGACGGGCAACACTGAAGCTTTCTTT. It is translated as CASSLFLTGNTEAFF.

The CDR3 DNA reads as TGTGCCAGCAGTGGAGTACAGTTTTGGGATTCACCCCTCCACTTT. This gives the protein CASSGVQFWDSPLHF. This chain joins TRBV2 and TRBJ1-6; no firm D call. Deletions cut 4 bases from V and 8 bases from J, with 15 bases between. The CDR3 has 15 amino acids. In germline, CDR1 is SNHLY, CDR2 FYNNEI.

The chain couples TRBV10-3 to TRBJ1-6, with D possibly being TRBD1 (6 bases). V was clipped by 10 bases and J by 2 bases, with 18 bases between them. The CDR3 runs to 16 residues. Per the germline V gene, CDR1 is ENHRY and CDR2 is SYGVKD. CDR3 coding DNA: TGTGCCACCCTACCGGGGGCAGACCCCTATAATTCACCCCTCCACTTT. Translating it yields CATLPGADPYNSPLHF.

The chain has TRBV7-2 and TRBJ1-2, with D possibly being TRBD1 (5 bases). CDR3 size: 16 residues. CDR1 and CDR2 from the germline V gene are SGHTA and FQGNSA. The V end lost 3 bases, the J end lost 7 bases, and 21 bases lay between the germline ends. CDR3 in DNA: TGTGCCAGCAGCTTCCGAGGGGTATCGCAATTAGGTGGCTACACCTTC. It is translated as CASSFRGVSQLGGYTF. The full variable domain, with the rest looked up from reference TRBV7-2 and TRBJ1-2, is GAGVSQSPSNKVTEKGKDVELRCDPISGHTALYWYRQSLGQGLEFLIYFQGNSAPDKSGLPSDRFSAERTGGSVSTLTIQRTQQEDSAVYLCASSFRGVSQLGGYTFGSGTRLTVV.

The chain recombines TRBV24-1 with TRBJ2-1; maybe TRBD1 (6 bases). V dropped 3 bases and J dropped 8 bases, with 19 bases sitting between them. CDR1 is KGHDR and CDR2 is SFDVKD in the germline V gene. The CDR3 runs 16 residues. The CDR3 sequence: CATSDRTTQGRHEQFF. CDR3 bases: TGTGCCACCAGTGATCGGACGACACAGGGACGGCATGAGCAGTTCTTC.

The chain has TRBV12-3 or TRBV12-4 and TRBJ2-7; no clear D. The CDR3 consists of 13 residues. V lost 5 bases, J lost 1 base, and 9 bases lay in between. CDR3 in amino acids: CASSHSTSYEQYF. CDR3 nucleotides: TGTGCCAGCAGTCATTCGACATCCTACGAGCAGTACTTC.

The table lists this clonotype with a few counts. This chain uses TRBV7-2 with TRBJ1-1; D gene uncertain. Trimming removed 2 bases from V and 7 bases from J, with 8 bases in between. Per the germline V gene, CDR1 is SGHTA and CDR2 is FQGNSA. CDR3 length equals 12 residues. The CDR3 loop reads CASSLLGLEAFF. DNA for the CDR3: TGTGCCAGCAGCTTATTAGGGCTTGAAGCTTTCTTT.

A few counts support this clonotype. The V call is TRBV11-2, the J call TRBJ1-2, with no clear D. The V and J ends lost 1 base and 0 bases respectively, with 18 bases between them. This CDR3 is built from 18 residues. From germline, CDR1 is SGHAT and CDR2 FQNNGV. CDR3 nucleotides: TGTGCCAGCAGCTTAGCGTCAGGACCGCCACTGCCTAACTATGGCTACACCTTC. Amino acids: CASSLASGPPLPNYGYTF. Based on the CDR3 plus reference TRBV11-2 and TRBJ1-2, the full variable domain is EAGVAQSPRYKIIEKRQSVAFWCNPISGHATLYWYQQILGQGPKLLIQFQNNGVVDDSQLPKDRFSAERLKGVDSTLKIQPAKLEDSAVYLCASSLASGPPLPNYGYTFGSGTRLTVV.

This clonotype turned up a few times. The chain joins TRBV30 to TRBJ2-4, with D tentatively TRBD2 (6 bases). This CDR3 is built from 12 residues. Germline V gene data show CDR1 as GTSNPN and CDR2 as SVGIG (reference sequence). Trimming cost V 8 bases and J 9 bases, with 17 bases left between them. The CDR3 DNA follows: TGTGCCGCTGTCGGGGGTTTGGGCATTCAGTACTTC. Residues: CAAVGGLGIQYF.

This clonotype was seen a few times. The V gene is TRBV5-6, the J gene TRBJ2-2, with TRBD1 as a possible D gene (5 bases). There are 15 residues in the CDR3. V lost 3 bases and J 5 bases, leaving 14 bases between the germline ends. Germline values: CDR1 SGHDT, CDR2 YYEEEE. The CDR3 nucleotides are TGTGCCAGCAGCTCCGAGGCAGGGCGGACCGGGGAGCTGTTTTTT. Its translation is CASSSEAGRTGELFF.

This clonotype has a handful of counts. The J gene is TRBJ2-7, the V gene TRBV20-1; TRBD1 agrees at 9 bases. The germline V gene has CDR1 DFQATT and CDR2 SNEGSKA (reference sequence). V shed 6 bases and J 1 base; nucleotides not matched to a gene: 10. The CDR3 contains 15 residues. The CDR3 reads CSATTTGTGSYEQYF. DNA for the CDR3: TGCAGTGCGACAACTACCGGGACAGGGTCCTACGAGCAGTACTTC.